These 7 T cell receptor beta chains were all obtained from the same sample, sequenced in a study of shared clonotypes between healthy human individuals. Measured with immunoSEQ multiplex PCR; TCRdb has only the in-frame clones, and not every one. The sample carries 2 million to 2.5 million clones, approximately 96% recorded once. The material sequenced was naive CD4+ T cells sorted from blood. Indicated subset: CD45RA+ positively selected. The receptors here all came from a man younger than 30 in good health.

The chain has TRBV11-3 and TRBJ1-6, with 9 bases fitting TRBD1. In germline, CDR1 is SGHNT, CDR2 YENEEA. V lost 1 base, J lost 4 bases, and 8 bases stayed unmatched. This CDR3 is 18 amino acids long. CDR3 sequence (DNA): TGTGCCAGCAGCTTAGCCCAGGGACAGGGTACGTATAATTCACCCCTCCACTTT. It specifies CASSLAQGQGTYNSPLHF.

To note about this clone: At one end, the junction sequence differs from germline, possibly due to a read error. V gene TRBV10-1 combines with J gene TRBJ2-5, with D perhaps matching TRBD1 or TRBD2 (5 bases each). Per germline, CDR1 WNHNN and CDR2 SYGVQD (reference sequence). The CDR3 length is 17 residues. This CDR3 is CASSESTGTSAQEAQYF. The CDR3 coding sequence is TGCGCCAGCAGTGAGTCGACGGGGACGTCCGCCCAAGAGGCCCAGTACTTC.

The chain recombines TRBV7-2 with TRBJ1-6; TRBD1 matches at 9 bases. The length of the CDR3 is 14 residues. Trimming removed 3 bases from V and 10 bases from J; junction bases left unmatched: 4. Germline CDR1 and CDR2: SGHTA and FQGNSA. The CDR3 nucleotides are TGTGCCAGCAGCTTCGGGACAGGGCGATCACCCCTCCACTTT. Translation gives CASSFGTGRSPLHF.

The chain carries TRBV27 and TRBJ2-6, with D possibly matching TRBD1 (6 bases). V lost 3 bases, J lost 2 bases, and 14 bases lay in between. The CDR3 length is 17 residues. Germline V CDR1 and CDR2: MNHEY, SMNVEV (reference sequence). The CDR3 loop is CASSFGQGLPGANVLTF. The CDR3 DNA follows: TGTGCCAGCAGTTTCGGCCAGGGGCTCCCTGGGGCCAACGTCCTGACTTTC.

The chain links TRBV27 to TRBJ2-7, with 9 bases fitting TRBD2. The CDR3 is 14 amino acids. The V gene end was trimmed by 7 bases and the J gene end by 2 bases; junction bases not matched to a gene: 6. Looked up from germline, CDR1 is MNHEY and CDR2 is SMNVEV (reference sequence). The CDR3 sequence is CASISLAGPYEQYF. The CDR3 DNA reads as TGTGCCAGCATTAGCCTAGCGGGACCCTACGAGCAGTACTTC.

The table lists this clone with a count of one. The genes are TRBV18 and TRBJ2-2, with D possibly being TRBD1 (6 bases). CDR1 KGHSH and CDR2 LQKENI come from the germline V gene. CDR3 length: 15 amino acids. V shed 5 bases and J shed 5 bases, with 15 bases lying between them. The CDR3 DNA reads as TGTGCCAGCTCAACAGGGCCCTGGAGTACCGGGGAGCTGTTTTTT. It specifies CASSTGPWSTGELFF. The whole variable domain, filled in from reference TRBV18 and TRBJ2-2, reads NAGVMQNPRHLVRRRGQEARLRCSPMKGHSHVYWYRQLPEEGLKFMVYLQKENIIDESGMPKERFSAEFPKEGPSILRIQQVVRGDSAAYFCASSTGPWSTGELFFGEGSRLTVL.

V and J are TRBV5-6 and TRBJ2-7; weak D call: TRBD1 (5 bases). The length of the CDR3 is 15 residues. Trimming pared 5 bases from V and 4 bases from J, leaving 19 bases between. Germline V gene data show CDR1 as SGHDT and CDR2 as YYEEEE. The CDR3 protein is CASSPDSLRVYEQYF. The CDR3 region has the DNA TGTGCCAGCAGTCCCGACAGCCTGCGAGTTTACGAGCAGTACTTC.